A single sample is the source of the 24 T cell receptor beta chains below, sequenced in a study of OX40 agonist ivuxolimab in advanced cancers. This table comes from immunoSEQ multiplex PCR, and its TCRdb copy is limited to in-frame clones, with some not included. The sample records 60,000 to 70,000 clones, around 89% being singletons. The specimen was CD4+ or CD8+ T cells sorted from blood, collected in a trial of the OX40 agonist ivuxolimab. The source is an adult with an advanced solid tumor such as melanoma, head and neck, liver or kidney cancer.

This clone was counted a single time. The rearrangement uses TRBV28 and TRBJ2-3, with 11 bases matching TRBD2. The CDR3 length is 16 residues. Germline V gene data show CDR1 as MDHEN and CDR2 as SYDVKM. Germline trimming cut 3 bases from V and 4 bases from J; bases unmatched to any gene: 6. In DNA form, the CDR3 reads TGTGCCAGCAGTTTGGGTAGCGGGAGGGGAGCAGATACGCAGTATTTT. It translates to CASSLGSGRGADTQYF.

The V and J genes are TRBV29-1 and TRBJ2-7; 8 bases line up with TRBD2. This CDR3 has 13 residues. Germline V CDR1 and CDR2: SQVTM, ANQGSEA. CDR3 coding DNA: TGCAGTGCCTCCGAGATAGCGGGGTTCGAGCAGTACTTC. Its protein product is CSASEIAGFEQYF.

In this sample, this clone turned up once. The rearrangement joins TRBV18 to TRBJ1-3; D is uncertain. Per germline, CDR1 KGHSH and CDR2 LQKENI. V shed 1 base and J shed 2 bases, with 12 bases lying between them. The CDR3 is made up of 16 amino acids. DNA for the CDR3: TGTGCCAGCTCACCACGTGAAGGGAACCCTGGAAACACCATATATTTT. Encoded protein: CASSPREGNPGNTIYF.

V gene TRBV6-1 combines with J gene TRBJ2-4, with D perhaps matching TRBD1 (5 bases). Germline CDR1 reads MNHNS; CDR2 reads SASEGT. The CDR3 extends over 17 amino acids. The V gene lost 3 bases and the J gene lost 2 bases, with 17 bases spanning the gap. This CDR3 reads CASSDLQAGLTKNIQYF. The DNA of the CDR3 is TGTGCCAGCAGTGATCTTCAGGCAGGGTTGACCAAAAACATTCAGTACTTC.

The V gene is TRBV4-3, the J gene TRBJ1-3; no firm D call. The germline V gene has CDR1 LGHNA and CDR2 YSLEER. The V end was cut by 1 base, the J end by 0 bases, with 16 bases between. The CDR3 spans 18 residues. CDR3 nucleotides: TGCGCCAGCAGCCAAGCCCCCCCCGACATATCCTCTGGAAACACCATATATTTT. Amino acid sequence: CASSQAPPDISSGNTIYF.

V gene TRBV19 combines with J gene TRBJ2-1; 10 bases are a match to TRBD1. The junction had 5 bases not matched to a gene; V was cut back by 3 bases and J by 6 bases. Germline CDR1 LNHDA, CDR2 SQIVND (reference sequence). The CDR3 is 15 residues long. The CDR3 protein is CASSMGQGRVNEQFF. The CDR3 bases are TGTGCCAGTAGTATGGGACAGGGGAGGGTCAATGAGCAGTTCTTC.

The genes are TRBV18 and TRBJ1-4; perhaps TRBD1 as D (6 bases). Germline V CDR1 and CDR2: KGHSH, LQKENI. This CDR3 contains 14 residues. The V and J ends lost 2 bases and 6 bases respectively, with 10 bases between them. For the CDR3, the DNA is TGTGCCAGCTCACCAACAGGGCCCGATGAAAAACTGTTTTTT. Translating it yields CASSPTGPDEKLFF.

This CDR3 reads CASSGINYGYTF. CDR3 in DNA: TGTGCCAGCAGCGGGATTAACTATGGCTACACCTTC. This chain links TRBV6-6 with TRBJ1-2; no clear D. V was pared by 6 bases and J by 1 base, with 6 bases between. The CDR3 totals 12 residues. CDR1 is MNHNY, CDR2 SVGAGI, per germline (reference sequence).

The chain has TRBV14 and TRBJ2-7; 9 positions agree with TRBD1. Per germline, CDR1 SGHDN and CDR2 FVKESK. The CDR3 sequence is 14 residues long. V was clipped by 5 bases and J by 4 bases; unmatched bases: 6. The CDR3 loop is CASSAGTGFYEQYF. The CDR3 DNA reads as TGTGCCAGCAGCGCTGGGACAGGGTTTTACGAGCAGTACTTC. Looking up the rest from reference TRBV14 and TRBJ2-7 gives the full variable domain: EAGVTQFPSHSVIEKGQTVTLRCDPISGHDNLYWYRRVMGKEIKFLLHFVKESKQDESGMPNNRFLAERTGGTYSTLKVQPAELEDSGVYFCASSAGTGFYEQYFGPGTRLTVT.

The V and J genes are TRBV28 and TRBJ2-7, with 7 positions matching TRBD1. The CDR3 loop spans 12 amino acids. The germline V gene has CDR1 MDHEN and CDR2 SYDVKM. V lost 10 bases, J lost 2 bases, and 5 bases stayed unmatched. This chain's CDR3 is CATRTGTYEQYF. For the CDR3, the DNA is TGTGCCACAAGGACAGGAACCTACGAGCAGTACTTC.

CDR3 sequence (DNA): TGCAGCGCAGAAGGACTAGCGGGATCCTACGAGCAGTACTTC. Amino acid sequence: CSAEGLAGSYEQYF. V gene TRBV29-1 combines with J gene TRBJ2-7; 12 bases agree with TRBD2. CDR3 length: 14 amino acids. CDR1 and CDR2 from the germline V gene are SQVTM and ANQGSEA. The V gene end was trimmed by 7 bases and the J gene end by 1 base; junction bases not matched to a gene: 5.

The chain combines TRBV19 with TRBJ1-2; 7 bases agree with TRBD1. CDR3 length: 15 residues. With V trimmed by 3 bases and J by 4 bases, 8 bases remained unmatched. Germline CDR1 and CDR2: LNHDA and SQIVND (reference sequence). The CDR3: CASSIGPGGSYGYTF. DNA of the CDR3: TGTGCCAGTAGTATCGGGCCAGGGGGATCCTATGGCTACACCTTC.

The chain is built from TRBV6-1 and TRBJ2-5; D unresolved. The CDR3 has 13 residues. Trimming took off 7 bases at V and 2 bases at J, with 11 bases between the two ends. Germline CDR1 reads MNHNS; CDR2 reads SASEGT. The CDR3 spells CASMRVEQETQYF. The CDR3 DNA follows: TGTGCCAGCATGCGAGTAGAACAAGAGACCCAGTACTTC.

V gene TRBV18 combines with J gene TRBJ1-1; tentative D call: TRBD1 (5 bases). V lost 4 bases, J lost 0 bases, and 9 bases lay in between. Germline-derived CDR1 and CDR2 are KGHSH and LQKENI. The CDR3 consists of 14 residues. CDR3 DNA sequence: TGTGCCAGCTCACTTACGACAGTGAACACTGAAGCTTTCTTT. Translated: CASSLTTVNTEAFF.

The CDR3 region has the DNA TGTGCCAGCACGACTAGCGGGAGCGGTGAGCAGTACTTC. Residues: CASTTSGSGEQYF. The chain combines TRBV18 with TRBJ2-7, with 12 bases matching TRBD2. Germline CDR1 is KGHSH and CDR2 is LQKENI. V lost 8 bases to trimming and J lost 7 bases; unmatched junction nucleotides: 6. This CDR3 comprises 13 residues.

This sequence joins TRBV6-6 and TRBJ2-1; D unresolved. From germline, CDR1 is MNHNY and CDR2 SVGAGI (reference sequence). Trimming took 5 bases from V and 2 from J, leaving 10 bases between them. The CDR3 length is 14 residues. CDR3 DNA sequence: TGTGCCAGCAGTGGCCAGGAAACCTACAATGAGCAGTTCTTC. Translated, it gives CASSGQETYNEQFF.

The chain uses TRBV7-3 and TRBJ1-4, with D uncertain. V lost 2 bases, J lost 5 bases, and 12 bases lay in between. Germline lookup yields CDR1 SGHTA and CDR2 FQGTGA. This CDR3 has 15 residues. CDR3 bases: TGTGCCAGCAGCTTAGGTGGTGGGTCGAATGAAAAACTGTTTTTT. The encoded protein is CASSLGGGSNEKLFF. Full variable domain (outside the CDR3, taken from reference TRBV7-3 and TRBJ1-4): GAGVSQTPSNKVTEKGKYVELRCDPISGHTALYWYRQSLGQGPEFLIYFQGTGAADDSGLPNDRFFAVRPEGSVSTLKIQRTERGDSAVYLCASSLGGGSNEKLFFGSGTQLSVL.

The V gene is TRBV30, the J gene TRBJ2-1; weak D call: TRBD2 (5 bases). Trimming left V 2 bases short and J 4 bases short, with 15 bases between. The CDR3 is made up of 15 amino acids. CDR1 is GTSNPN and CDR2 is SVGIG in the germline V gene (reference sequence). The CDR3 reads CAWSSWRFQYNEQFF. In nucleotides, the CDR3 is TGTGCCTGGAGTTCATGGAGGTTCCAATACAATGAGCAGTTCTTC.

The gene calls are TRBV11-2 and TRBJ1-1, with 7 nucleotides matching TRBD1. The CDR3 runs to 16 residues. The V and J ends lost 1 base and 0 bases, in that order; junction bases with no gene match: 5. From germline, CDR1 is SGHAT and CDR2 FQNNGV. The CDR3 region has the DNA TGTGCCAGCAGCTTAGTCCCGGGACAGCTGAACACTGAAGCTTTCTTT. Its protein product is CASSLVPGQLNTEAFF.

In its sample, this clone was seen once. The CDR3 DNA reads as TGTGCCAGCAGCCCAGCCCTAGCGGGAAGGGGGACAGATACGCAGTATTTT. Translation gives CASSPALAGRGTDTQYF. The chain joins TRBV5-4 to TRBJ2-3; 9 bases map to TRBD2. Germline-derived CDR1 and CDR2 are SGHNT and YYREEE (reference sequence). The length of the CDR3 is 17 residues. Trimming took 4 bases from V and 3 from J; bases not matched to a gene: 12.

The chain links TRBV7-2 to TRBJ2-5; possibly TRBD1 for D (6 bases). The V and J ends lost 2 bases and 2 bases respectively, with 12 bases between them. The length of the CDR3 is 15 residues. Germline V gene data show CDR1 as SGHTA and CDR2 as FQGNSA. Written as DNA, the CDR3 is TGTGCCAGCAGCTTACAAGGACAGCTACAAGAGACCCAGTACTTC. The encoded protein is CASSLQGQLQETQYF.

This chain links TRBV5-6 with TRBJ1-6; D is perhaps TRBD1 (5 bases). Germline lookup yields CDR1 SGHDT and CDR2 YYEEEE. V lost 2 bases, J lost 7 bases, and 13 bases lay in between. The CDR3 is 15 residues long. The CDR3 loop reads CASSLEGRLNSPLHF. CDR3 DNA: TGTGCCAGCAGCTTAGAGGGACGGTTGAATTCACCCCTCCACTTT.

The chain combines TRBV28 with TRBJ2-5; 7 positions match TRBD2. The J call may not be correct, given that the DNA end is closer to TRBJ2-7. CDR1 and CDR2 from the germline V gene are MDHEN and SYDVKM. This CDR3 is 15 amino acids long. The CDR3 region is CASSSFTGGTYEQYF. CDR3 in DNA: TGTGCCAGCAGTTCTTTCACGGGAGGAACCTACGAGCAGTACTTC.

This chain links TRBV29-1 with TRBJ1-3; D gene unclear. The V end was cut by 7 bases, the J end by 0 bases, with 10 bases between. The germline V gene encodes CDR1 SQVTM and CDR2 ANQGSEA. The CDR3 has 13 amino acids. The CDR3 sequence: CSARAHSGNTIYF. In DNA form, the CDR3 reads TGCAGCGCGAGGGCCCACTCTGGAAACACCATATATTTT.